This T cell receptor beta chain comes out of a study of CD8 T cells in ankylosing spondylitis. From germline, CDR1 is SGHKS and CDR2 YYEKEE (reference sequence). This CDR3 is built from 17 residues. Trimming took 4 bases from V and 0 from J, leaving 14 bases between them. Study-level findings and limits: Earlier authors reported some of these motif variants in reactive arthritis synovial fluid and blood. The clones that were linked to disease were reported to be significantly enriched in matched synovial fluid samples from ankylosing spondylitis patients.

In this sample, this clonotype turned up many times. Its antigen is currently unknown. Quantitative molecular-barcoded 5'-RACE generated the TCR beta libraries. TCRdb redid the calling of the 5' RACE reads with MiXCR, one entry per CDR3 protein. The table lists 250,000 or so distinct CDR3 sequences, about 10% of them singletons, with approximately 2.5% in the top ten. Sequencing was done on a sample of blood, either unsorted or a sorted T cell fraction (not recorded which). The chain employs TRBV5-5 and TRBJ2-6; D may be TRBD2 (6 bases). The sequence was collected from a male donor with ankylosing spondylitis or in good health (not recorded which). CDR3 bases: TGTGCCAGCAGCCCCCTCGTGGGGGGCTCTGGGGCCAACGTCCTGACTTTC. It is translated as CASSPLVGGSGANVLTF.